The source of this T cell receptor (beta chain) is a study of blood T cell repertoires in COVID-19. As for the study in general: Donors in the United States, Italy and Spain gave samples during acute or convalescent COVID-19. T cells, B-cell-depleted T cells, or PBMCs supplied cDNA or gDNA.

Clones were sequenced by immunoSEQ multiplex PCR, and TCRdb holds only the in-frame ones, with some missing. The sample records 130,000 or so clones, 60% to 85% being singletons. Germline V gene lookup returns CDR1 KGHSH and CDR2 LQKENI. This CDR3 has 16 residues. Trimming removed 9 bases from V and 7 bases from J, with 25 bases in between. The sample consisted of peripheral blood. This chain joins TRBV18 and TRBJ1-5; perhaps TRBD1 as D (5 bases). The TCR was taken from a man aged 50-59 years with acute or convalescent COVID-19. The CDR3 DNA sequence: TGTGCCAGTACCGAAAACGCTCAGGGCGGTGGGCAGCCCCAGCATTTT. Amino acids: CASTENAQGGGQPQHF.